Listed here are 20 T cell receptor beta chains from one sample, sequenced in a study of naive and memory T cell subsets. The beta constant-region primer was an equimolar mix of two oligonucleotides covering TRBC1 and TRBC2. The ligated cDNA underwent four PCR rounds using SP2 and nested alpha and beta constant-region primers. TCRdb called the UMI-ligation and nested PCR reads again in MiXCR, with one record for every CDR3 protein. The repertoire holds over 30,000 distinct CDR3 sequences, with about a fifth as singletons. The sequencing sample was made of effector memory CD4+ T cells from blood. Subset of the sample: effector memory, CD45RA- CD27-. The receptors originated from a human donor in good health.

V usage is TRBV20-1 and J usage is TRBJ2-3, with D possibly being TRBD2 (6 bases). The CDR3 totals 15 residues. Germline CDR1 and CDR2: DFQATT and SNEGSKA (reference sequence). V was trimmed by 3 bases and J by 1 base, leaving 14 bases between them. The CDR3 sequence is CSASDRREGTDTQYF. As DNA, the CDR3 is TGCAGTGCTAGCGATCGGCGGGAAGGCACAGATACGCAGTATTTT.

This clonotype has only a few counts. The V call is TRBV5-1, the J call TRBJ1-1; TRBD1 matches at 7 bases. V shed 1 base, J shed 3 bases, and the junction held 3 bases outside the gene matches. This CDR3 has 14 residues. The germline V gene has CDR1 SGHRS and CDR2 YFSETQ. The CDR3 DNA reads TGCGCCAGCAGCTTGAGGCAGGGGGACACTGAAGCTTTCTTT. It codes for CASSLRQGDTEAFF.

This clonotype was counted between two and nine times. This chain connects TRBV19 to TRBJ1-5; D is unclear. The V end was cut by 7 bases, the J end by 5 bases, with 9 bases between. This CDR3 contains 12 residues. Looked up from germline, CDR1 is LNHDA and CDR2 is SQIVND (reference sequence). The CDR3 protein is CASTGRDQPQHF. CDR3 sequence (DNA): TGTGCCAGTACTGGGAGGGATCAGCCCCAGCATTTT.

This clonotype is categorized as medium-sized. The V and J genes are TRBV20-1 and TRBJ1-5; D remains ambiguous. From germline, CDR1 is DFQATT and CDR2 SNEGSKA (reference sequence). There are 12 residues in the CDR3. Trimming stripped 7 bases from V and 1 base from J, with 8 bases between. The CDR3 region has the DNA TGCAGTGTTGGGCGGAGCAATCAGCCCCAGCATTTT. Protein sequence: CSVGRSNQPQHF.

The chain has TRBV19 and TRBJ2-3, with D unclear. CDR1 and CDR2 (germline): LNHDA, SQIVND (reference sequence). Trimming cost V 5 bases and J 3 bases, with 15 bases left between them. This CDR3 comprises 15 residues. This CDR3 is CASSSRPSLTDTQYF. The CDR3 DNA reads TGTGCCAGTAGTTCGCGTCCGAGTCTAACAGATACGCAGTATTTT. Looking up the rest from reference TRBV19 and TRBJ2-3 gives the full variable domain: DGGITQSPKYLFRKEGQNVTLSCEQNLNHDAMYWYRQDPGQGLRLIYYSQIVNDFQKGDIAEGYSVSREKKESFPLTVTSAQKNPTAFYLCASSSRPSLTDTQYFGPGTRLTVL.

This clonotype was seen more than once but under ten times. This chain uses TRBV27 with TRBJ2-2; tentative D call: TRBD1 (6 bases). This CDR3 contains 13 residues. The germline V and J ends were trimmed by 6 bases and 6 bases, with 11 bases remaining between them. Looked up from germline, CDR1 is MNHEY and CDR2 is SMNVEV (reference sequence). The CDR3 sequence: CASRIQGPGELFF. The CDR3 nucleotides read TGTGCCAGCAGGATACAGGGTCCCGGGGAGCTGTTTTTT.

This clonotype was seen repeatedly, ten times or more. The V gene is TRBV7-9, the J gene TRBJ1-5; D call uncertain. The V gene's germline CDR1 is SEHNR and CDR2 FQNEAQ (reference sequence). V was clipped by 3 bases and J by 5 bases, with 8 bases between them. The CDR3 contains 13 residues. Here the CDR3 DNA reads TGTGCCAGCAGCTTCTTGGAAGATCAGCCCCAGCATTTT. Encoded protein: CASSFLEDQPQHF.

This clonotype showed up just a few times. The chain uses TRBV5-5 and TRBJ1-6; 8 bases are shared with TRBD1. Trimming removed 0 bases from V and 10 bases from J; junction bases left unmatched: 6. Germline V gene lookup returns CDR1 SGHKS and CDR2 YYEKEE (reference sequence). This CDR3 region has 15 residues. The CDR3 sequence is CASSLVDRGSSPLHF. In DNA, the CDR3 is TGTGCCAGCAGCTTGGTTGACAGGGGTTCCTCACCCCTCCACTTT.

This clonotype was picked up many times. The chain recombines TRBV29-1 with TRBJ1-5; 7 positions match TRBD1. This CDR3 comprises 13 residues. The J segment lost 3 bases and the V segment lost 2 bases, leaving 1 base of the junction unmatched. From germline, CDR1 is SQVTM and CDR2 ANQGSEA. Here the CDR3 reads CSVETGANQPQHF. The CDR3 bases are TGCAGCGTTGAAACAGGGGCCAATCAGCCCCAGCATTTT.

This clonotype was picked up many times. The chain uses TRBV5-4 and TRBJ2-3, with D maybe TRBD2 (5 bases). This CDR3 comprises 17 residues. The germline V gene has CDR1 SGHNT and CDR2 YYREEE (reference sequence). Trimming stripped 1 base from V and 3 bases from J, with 18 bases between. The CDR3 DNA reads as TGTGCCAGCAGCTTGCGGGGATACAGAATGCGTACAGATACGCAGTATTTT. Translating gives CASSLRGYRMRTDTQYF.

This clonotype was recorded many times. This chain uses TRBV3-1 with TRBJ1-1; unclear D gene. Between the trimmed V and J ends, which lost 5 bases and 1 base, there was a span of 14 bases. This CDR3 spans 15 amino acids. The V gene's germline CDR1 is LGHDT and CDR2 YNNKEL (reference sequence). This chain's CDR3 is CASSVSEIRNTEAFF. The CDR3 DNA sequence: TGTGCCAGCAGCGTATCGGAAATCAGGAACACTGAAGCTTTCTTT.

The gene calls are TRBV7-2 and TRBJ2-7, with D tentatively TRBD1 (7 bases). V lost 3 bases to trimming and J lost 6 bases, with 21 bases between them. Germline CDR1 reads SGHTA; CDR2 reads FQGNSA. CDR3 size: 16 residues. The CDR3 region is CASSFSFRGAYGEQYF. As DNA, the CDR3 is TGTGCCAGCAGCTTCAGCTTCAGGGGGGCCTACGGCGAGCAGTACTTC.

V is TRBV6-2 or TRBV6-3 and J is TRBJ2-1, with D maybe TRBD2 (6 bases). CDR1 and CDR2 (germline): MNHEY, SVGEGT. V was trimmed by 7 bases and J by 5 bases, leaving 15 bases between them. The CDR3 covers 14 residues. CDR3 amino acids: CASKMVAANNEQFF. Here the CDR3 DNA reads TGTGCCAGCAAAATGGTAGCGGCGAACAATGAGCAGTTCTTC.

This clonotype was detected ten times or more. The chain carries TRBV28 and TRBJ2-3, with 9 positions matching TRBD2. CDR1 MDHEN and CDR2 SYDVKM come from the germline V gene. The CDR3 has 16 residues. V shed 6 bases, J shed 5 bases, and the junction held 12 bases outside the gene matches. The CDR3 loop is CASSQLAGSDKDTQYF. DNA of the CDR3: TGTGCCAGCAGCCAACTAGCGGGCTCTGACAAAGATACGCAGTATTTT. Variable domain in full (rest from reference TRBV28 and TRBJ2-3): DVKVTQSSRYLVKRTGEKVFLECVQDMDHENMFWYRQDPGLGLRLIYFSYDVKMKEKGDIPEGYSVSREKKERFSLILESASTNQTSMYLCASSQLAGSDKDTQYFGPGTRLTVL.

The chain has TRBV25-1 and TRBJ2-7; 9 bases line up with TRBD2. CDR1 is MGHDK, CDR2 SYGVNS, per germline. The CDR3 runs 16 residues. V shed 2 bases and J 3 bases; nucleotides not matched to a gene: 8. CDR3: CASSEGSGSVLYEQYF. CDR3 DNA sequence: TGTGCCAGCAGTGAAGGTAGCGGGAGCGTCCTCTACGAGCAGTACTTC.

The gene calls are TRBV10-3 and TRBJ1-6; D is undetermined. V was clipped by 3 bases and J by 1 base, with 25 bases between them. This CDR3 is 21 amino acids long. Germline assignment: CDR1 ENHRY and CDR2 SYGVKD. The CDR3 nucleotides are TGTGCCATCAGTGATCATCGTCTAGGAGAAGGTCCTAGGTCCTATAATTCACCCCTCCACTTT. This translates into CAISDHRLGEGPRSYNSPLHF.

In its sample, this clonotype was seen a few times. The chain couples TRBV6-2 or TRBV6-3 to TRBJ1-5; no clear D. V was pared by 10 bases and J by 2 bases, with 15 bases between. Germline V gene sequence: CDR1 MNHEY, CDR2 SVGEGT. This CDR3 contains 14 residues. The CDR3 is CATFPGWGNQPQHF. Here the CDR3 DNA reads TGTGCCACCTTTCCAGGTTGGGGCAATCAGCCCCAGCATTTT.

There are many counts of this clonotype. The chain is built from TRBV6-6 and TRBJ2-5, with a possible D match to TRBD2 (6 bases). Germline CDR1 and CDR2: MNHNY and SVGAGI (reference sequence). The CDR3 contains 13 residues. Trimming pared 2 bases from V and 5 bases from J, leaving 9 bases between. The CDR3 DNA is TGTGCCAGCAGTTACCAAAGCGGGGAGACCCAGTACTTC. Translated: CASSYQSGETQYF.

This clonotype was recorded at least ten times. For the CDR3, the DNA is TGCAGTGCTAGAGATCCGGGACGTAGTTCACCCCTCCACTTT. Protein: CSARDPGRSSPLHF. J is TRBJ1-6 and V is TRBV20-1, with D tentatively TRBD1 (5 bases). The CDR3 covers 14 residues. Germline V gene sequence: CDR1 DFQATT, CDR2 SNEGSKA (reference sequence). The V end lost 0 bases, the J end lost 9 bases, and 12 bases lay between the germline ends.

Sample share makes this clonotype medium-sized. This chain joins TRBV4-2 and TRBJ2-7; a weak D match, TRBD2 (6 bases). The CDR3 contains 15 residues. V lost 0 bases, J lost 3 bases, and 12 bases lay in between. CDR1 and CDR2 from the germline V gene are LGHNA and YNFKEQ. This chain's CDR3 is CASSQESDYYYEQYF. The CDR3 DNA sequence: TGTGCCAGCAGCCAAGAATCGGACTATTACTACGAGCAGTACTTC.